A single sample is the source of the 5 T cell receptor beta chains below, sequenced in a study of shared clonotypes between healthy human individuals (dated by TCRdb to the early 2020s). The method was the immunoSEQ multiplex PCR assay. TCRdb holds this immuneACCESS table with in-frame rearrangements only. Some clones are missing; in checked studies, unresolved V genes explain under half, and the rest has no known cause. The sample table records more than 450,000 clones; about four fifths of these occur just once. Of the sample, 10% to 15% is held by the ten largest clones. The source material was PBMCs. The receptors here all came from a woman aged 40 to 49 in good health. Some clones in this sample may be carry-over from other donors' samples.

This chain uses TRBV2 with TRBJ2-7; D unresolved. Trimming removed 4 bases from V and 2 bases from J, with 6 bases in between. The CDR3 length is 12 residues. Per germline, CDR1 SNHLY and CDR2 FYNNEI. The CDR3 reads CASSGETYEQYF. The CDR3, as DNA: TGTGCCAGCAGTGGCGAAACCTACGAGCAGTACTTC. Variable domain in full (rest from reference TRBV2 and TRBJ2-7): EPEVTQTPSHQVTQMGQEVILRCVPISNHLYFYWYRQILGQKVEFLVSFYNNEISEKSEIFDDQFSVERPDGSNFTLKIRSTKLEDSAMYFCASSGETYEQYFGPGTRLTVT.

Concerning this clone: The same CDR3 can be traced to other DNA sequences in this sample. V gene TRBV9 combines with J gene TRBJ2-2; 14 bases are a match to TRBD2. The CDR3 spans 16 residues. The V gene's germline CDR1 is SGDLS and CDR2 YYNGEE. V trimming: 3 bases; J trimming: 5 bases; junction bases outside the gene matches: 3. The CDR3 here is CASSAGLAGGTGELFF. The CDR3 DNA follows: TGTGCCAGCAGCGCAGGACTAGCGGGAGGTACCGGGGAGCTGTTTTTT.

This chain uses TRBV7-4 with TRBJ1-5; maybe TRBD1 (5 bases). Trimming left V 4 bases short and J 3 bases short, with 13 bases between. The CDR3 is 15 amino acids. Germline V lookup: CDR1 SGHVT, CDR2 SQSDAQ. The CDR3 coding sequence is TGTGCCAGCAGCTCTACACCAGGGCTCAATCAGCCCCAGCATTTT. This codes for CASSSTPGLNQPQHF.

CDR3 DNA: TGTGCCAGCAGCGCCGGGACTAGCGGGAGGACGATTTCCTACAATGAGCAGTTCTTC. It translates to CASSAGTSGRTISYNEQFF. J is TRBJ2-1 and V is TRBV5-4; 15 bases fit TRBD2. Germline V CDR1 and CDR2: SGHNT, YYREEE (reference sequence). The V gene end was trimmed by 4 bases and the J gene end by 1 base; junction bases not matched to a gene: 9. The CDR3 runs to 19 residues.

The CDR3 sequence is CASSQAPNTGGSNEQFF. The DNA of the CDR3 is TGCGCCAGCAGCCAGGCTCCCAACACCGGGGGGTCGAATGAGCAGTTCTTC. This chain uses TRBV4-1 with TRBJ2-1; 7 nucleotides line up with TRBD2. After removal of 3 bases from V and 7 bases from J, the junction contained 15 bases not matched to a gene. There are 17 residues in the CDR3. CDR1 is MGHRA and CDR2 is YSYEKL in the germline V gene.